This is a list of T cell receptor beta chains from one sample in a study of T cells in Graves' hyperthyroidism and ophthalmopathy. TCRdb used MiXCR to reprocess the multiplex PCR reads, holding one entry per CDR3 protein. Among 550,000 to 700,000 distinct CDR3 sequences, roughly 50% were seen once, and the ten largest hold roughly 19%. Sample: peripheral blood or thyroid tissue (not recorded which). The receptors were gathered from an adult woman with Graves' disease, either hyperthyroidism or ophthalmopathy (not recorded which). Both conserved end residues are part of each CDR3. The D gene is left open where the match is weak. Rows give clone size only sometimes, using once, few, many, or a class for an expanded clone.

d_gene	abundance	v_gene	j_gene	CDR3aa	CDR3nt
-	many	TRBV9	TRBJ2-7	CASGAGVDSYEQYF	TGTGCCAGCGGGGCCGGCGTAGACTCCTACGAGCAGTACTTC
-	few	TRBV15	TRBJ2-5	CATSRGPWETQYF	TGTGCCACCAGCAGGGGCCCATGGGAGACCCAGTACTTC
-	many	TRBV28	TRBJ1-5	CASSPGTTIQPQHF	TGTGCCAGCAGTCCAGGGACGACGATTCAGCCCCAGCATTTT
-	-	TRBV29-1	TRBJ1-2	CSVGWMGGRNYGYTF	TGCAGCGTTGGTTGGATGGGGGGACGAAACTATGGCTACACCTTC
-	many	TRBV29-1	TRBJ2-7	CSVAPYEQYF	TGCAGCGTCGCACCCTACGAGCAGTACTTC
-	few	TRBV30	TRBJ1-1	CAWSKMNTEAFF	TGTGCCTGGTCTAAAATGAACACTGAAGCTTTCTTT
TRBD2	many	TRBV7-9	TRBJ2-7	CASSFGGVAYEQYF	TGTGCCAGCAGCTTTGGGGGGGTCGCCTACGAGCAGTACTTC
-	-	TRBV7-3	TRBJ1-1	CASSLIPGAGTEAFF	TGTGCCAGCAGCTTAATTCCGGGGGCCGGCACTGAAGCTTTCTTT
-	-	TRBV29-1	TRBJ1-1	CSVEEAQNTEAFF	TGCAGCGTTGAGGAGGCGCAGAACACTGAAGCTTTCTTT
TRBD1	-	TRBV20-1	TRBJ1-4	CSARVTGMFF	TGCAGTGCTAGAGTGACAGGGATGTTTTTT
-	-	TRBV15	TRBJ2-3	CAISPRSYTDTQYF	TGTGCCATCAGCCCCCGGTCTTACACAGATACGCAGTATTTT
-	once	TRBV10-3	TRBJ1-5	CAIRQTENQPQHF	TGTGCCATCAGACAGACAGAAAATCAGCCCCAGCATTTT
-	once	TRBV6-1	TRBJ1-5	CAIKEREQAQHF	TGTGCCATCAAGGAACGGGAGCAGGCCCAGCATTTT
-	many	TRBV5-1	TRBJ1-1	CASSGLRTEAFF	TGCGCCAGCAGTGGCCTGCGGACTGAAGCTTTCTTT
-	-	TRBV6-1	TRBJ2-7	CASSESGAYEQYF	TGTGCCAGCAGTGAATCGGGGGCCTACGAGCAGTACTTC
-	many	TRBV5-1	TRBJ2-7	CASSPLRASNEQYF	TGCGCCAGCAGCCCACTAAGGGCTTCTAACGAGCAGTACTTC
-	-	TRBV6-2/TRBV6-3	TRBJ1-4	CASSTQSGTFREKLFF	TGTGCCAGCAGTACTCAGTCTGGGACATTCAGAGAAAAACTGTTTTTT
-	few	TRBV3-1	TRBJ2-6	CASSRGLNSGANVLTF	TGTGCCAGCAGCCGAGGACTGAACTCTGGGGCCAACGTCCTGACTTTC
-	many	TRBV5-4	TRBJ2-1	CASSLGFSSYNEQFF	TGTGCCAGCAGCTTGGGGTTTAGCTCCTACAATGAGCAGTTCTTC
-	many	TRBV4-2	TRBJ1-1	CASSQPTGNTEAFF	TGTGCCAGCAGCCAACCTACAGGGAACACTGAAGCTTTCTTT
-	-	TRBV15	TRBJ1-1	CATSLDTELNTEAFF	TGTGCCACCAGCCTTGACACAGAATTGAACACTGAAGCTTTCTTT
TRBD1	many	TRBV19	TRBJ1-1	CASIGQGHEAFF	TGTGCCAGTATAGGACAGGGGCATGAAGCTTTCTTT
-	many	TRBV5-1	TRBJ2-7	CASSLDWDGSYEQYF	TGCGCCAGCAGCTTGGATTGGGACGGTTCCTACGAGCAGTACTTC
TRBD2	few	TRBV7-9	TRBJ2-1	CASSPRLANEQFF	TGTGCCAGCAGCCCCAGACTAGCCAATGAGCAGTTCTTC
-	many	TRBV15	TRBJ1-4	CATSVRGANEKLFF	TGTGCCACCAGCGTCCGAGGGGCTAATGAAAAACTGTTTTTT
-	many	TRBV10-3	TRBJ2-7	CAISENSVGQYF	TGTGCCATCAGTGAGAACTCGGTCGGGCAGTACTTC
TRBD1	many	TRBV7-3	TRBJ1-2	CASSPRDRRAYGYTF	TGTGCCAGCAGCCCCCGGGACAGGCGCGCCTATGGCTACACCTTC
-	-	TRBV7-9	TRBJ1-5	CASSETGRGGQPQHF	TGTGCCAGCAGCGAGACGGGTAGGGGTGGTCAGCCCCAGCATTTT
TRBD1	once	TRBV11-2	TRBJ1-2	CAGSPLQGASYGYTF	TGTGCCGGCAGCCCCCTGCAGGGGGCTAGCTATGGCTACACCTTC
-	many	TRBV9	TRBJ2-5	CASSVGGGGAFQETQYF	TGTGCCAGCAGCGTAGGAGGAGGGGGAGCCTTCCAAGAGACCCAGTACTTC
-	-	TRBV28	TRBJ1-1	CASSSDGDRVNTEAFF	TGTGCCAGCAGTTCCGACGGGGACCGTGTAAACACTGAAGCTTTCTTT
-	many	TRBV20-1	TRBJ1-4	CSARDRTPEKLFF	TGCAGTGCTAGAGACAGAACCCCCGAAAAACTGTTTTTT
-	many	TRBV10-3	TRBJ2-5	CAISDRETQYF	TGTGCCATCAGTGACCGGGAGACCCAGTACTTC
-	many	TRBV7-3	TRBJ2-2	CASSLFGATGELFF	TGTGCCAGCAGCTTATTCGGTGCGACCGGGGAGCTGTTTTTT
TRBD2	-	TRBV20-1	TRBJ2-5	CSAAGTSASHQETQYF	TGCAGTGCCGCGGGCACTAGCGCTTCCCACCAAGAGACCCAGTACTTC
-	many	TRBV5-8	TRBJ1-6	CASTASSYNSPLHF	TGTGCCAGCACTGCTAGCTCCTATAATTCACCCCTCCACTTT
TRBD2	-	TRBV7-3	TRBJ2-7	CASGPGAGGPASYEQYF	TGTGCCAGCGGCCCCGGGGCGGGAGGGCCGGCCTCCTACGAGCAGTACTTC
-	few	TRBV20-1	TRBJ1-1	CSPSVGTEAFF	TGCAGCCCCTCGGTCGGCACTGAAGCTTTCTTT
TRBD2	-	TRBV7-9	TRBJ2-5	CASNWSSGGQGTQYF	TGTGCCAGCAACTGGTCTAGCGGGGGTCAAGGGACCCAGTACTTC
-	-	TRBV19	TRBJ1-1	CASSRARGENTEAFF	TGTGCCAGTAGCAGGGCCCGGGGAGAGAACACTGAAGCTTTCTTT
TRBD2	-	TRBV2	TRBJ2-2	CASILGLAENTGELFF	TGTGCCAGCATCTTAGGTCTAGCGGAGAACACCGGGGAGCTGTTTTTT
-	-	TRBV20-1	TRBJ2-1	CSAIDVPYNEQFF	TGCAGTGCTATAGATGTTCCCTACAATGAGCAGTTCTTC
-	many	TRBV20-1	TRBJ1-6	CSATWGSYNSPLHF	TGCAGTGCTACCTGGGGCAGTTATAATTCACCCCTCCACTTT
TRBD1	many	TRBV6-2/TRBV6-3	TRBJ1-2	CASGDRGRGYTF	TGTGCCAGCGGTGACAGGGGTCGAGGCTACACCTTC
-	-	TRBV6-5	TRBJ2-3	CASSHREALTDTQYF	TGTGCCAGCAGCCACAGGGAAGCGTTAACAGATACGCAGTATTTT
TRBD2	-	TRBV12-3/TRBV12-4	TRBJ2-7	CASSLAGSGRPSYEQYF	TGTGCCAGCAGTTTAGCGGGGAGCGGGAGGCCCTCCTACGAGCAGTACTTC
TRBD2	many	TRBV27	TRBJ2-7	CASSRLAGRNEQYF	TGTGCCAGCAGTCGACTAGCGGGGAGGAACGAGCAGTACTTC